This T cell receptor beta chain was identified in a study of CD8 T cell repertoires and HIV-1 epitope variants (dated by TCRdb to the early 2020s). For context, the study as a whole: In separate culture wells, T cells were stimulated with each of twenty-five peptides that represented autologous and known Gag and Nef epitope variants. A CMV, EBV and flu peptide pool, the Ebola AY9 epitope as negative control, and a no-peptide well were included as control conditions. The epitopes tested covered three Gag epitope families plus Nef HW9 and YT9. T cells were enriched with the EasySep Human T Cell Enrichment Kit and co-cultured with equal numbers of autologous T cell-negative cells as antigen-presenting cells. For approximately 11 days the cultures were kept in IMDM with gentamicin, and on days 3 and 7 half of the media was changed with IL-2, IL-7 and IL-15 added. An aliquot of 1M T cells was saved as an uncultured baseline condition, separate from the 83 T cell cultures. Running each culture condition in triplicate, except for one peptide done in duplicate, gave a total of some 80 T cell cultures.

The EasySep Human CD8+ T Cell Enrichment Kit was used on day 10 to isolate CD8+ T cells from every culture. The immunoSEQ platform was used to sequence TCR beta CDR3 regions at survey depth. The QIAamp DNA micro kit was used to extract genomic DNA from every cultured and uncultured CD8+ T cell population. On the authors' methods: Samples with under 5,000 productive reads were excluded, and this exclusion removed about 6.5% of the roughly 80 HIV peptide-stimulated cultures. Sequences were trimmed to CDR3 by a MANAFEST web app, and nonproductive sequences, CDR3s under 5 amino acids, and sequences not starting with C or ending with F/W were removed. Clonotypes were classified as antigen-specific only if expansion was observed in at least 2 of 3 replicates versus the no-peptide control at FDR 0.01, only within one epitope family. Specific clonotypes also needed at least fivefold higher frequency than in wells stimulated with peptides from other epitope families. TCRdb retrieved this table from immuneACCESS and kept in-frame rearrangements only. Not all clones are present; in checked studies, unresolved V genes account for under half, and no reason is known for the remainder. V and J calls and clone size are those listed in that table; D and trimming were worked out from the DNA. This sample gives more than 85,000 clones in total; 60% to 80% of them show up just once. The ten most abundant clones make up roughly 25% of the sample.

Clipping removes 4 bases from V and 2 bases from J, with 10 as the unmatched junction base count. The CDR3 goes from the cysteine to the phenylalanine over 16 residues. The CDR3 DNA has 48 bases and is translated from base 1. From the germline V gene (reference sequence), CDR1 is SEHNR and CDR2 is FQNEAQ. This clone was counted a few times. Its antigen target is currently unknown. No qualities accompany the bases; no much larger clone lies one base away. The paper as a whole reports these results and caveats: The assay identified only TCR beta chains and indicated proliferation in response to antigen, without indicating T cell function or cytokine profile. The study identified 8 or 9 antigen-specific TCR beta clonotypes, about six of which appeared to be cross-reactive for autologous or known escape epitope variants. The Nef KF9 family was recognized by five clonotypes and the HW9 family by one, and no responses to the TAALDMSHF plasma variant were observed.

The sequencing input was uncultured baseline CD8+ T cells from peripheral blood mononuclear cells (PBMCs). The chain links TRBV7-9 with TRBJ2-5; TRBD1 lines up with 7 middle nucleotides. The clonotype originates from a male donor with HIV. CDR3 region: CASSYTSTGLQETQYF. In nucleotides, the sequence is TGTGCCAGCAGCTACACTTCGACAGGGTTACAAGAGACCCAGTACTTC.